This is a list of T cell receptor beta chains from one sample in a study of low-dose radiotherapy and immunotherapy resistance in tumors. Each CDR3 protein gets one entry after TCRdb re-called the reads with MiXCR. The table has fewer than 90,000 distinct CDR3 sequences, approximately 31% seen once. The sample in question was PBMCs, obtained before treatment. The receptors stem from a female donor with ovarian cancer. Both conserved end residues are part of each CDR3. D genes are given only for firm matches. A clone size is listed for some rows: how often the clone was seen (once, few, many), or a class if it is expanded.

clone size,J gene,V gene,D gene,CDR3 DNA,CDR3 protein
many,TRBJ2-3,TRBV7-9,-,TGTGCCAGCGCGGGGGATACGCAGTATTTT,CASAGDTQYF
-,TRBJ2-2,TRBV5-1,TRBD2,TGCGCCAGCAGTTATGGACTAGCGGGAAGCACCGGGGAGCTGTTTTTT,CASSYGLAGSTGELFF
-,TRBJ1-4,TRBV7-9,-,TGTGCCAGCAGCTTAGTGGCTAATGAAAAACTGTTTTTT,CASSLVANEKLFF
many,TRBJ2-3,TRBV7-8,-,TGTGCCAGCAGCCGAAGGAGGGCCGTTGGCGCAGATACGCAGTATTTT,CASSRRRAVGADTQYF
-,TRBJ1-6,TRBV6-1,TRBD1,TGTCCCAGCGGACAGGGGAATTCACCCCCCCACTTT,CPSGQGNSPPHF
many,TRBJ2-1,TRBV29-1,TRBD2,TGCAGCGTTGCCTCGACTAGCGGGGGGACCTCCTACAATGAGCAGTTCTTC,CSVASTSGGTSYNEQFF
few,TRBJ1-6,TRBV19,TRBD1,TGTGCCAGTGAAGTCGGACAGGGAGGAAATTCACCCCTCCACTTT,CASEVGQGGNSPLHF
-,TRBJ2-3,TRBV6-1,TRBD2,TGTGCCAGCAGTGGTAAAGCGGGACGGTCAGATACGCAGTATTTT,CASSGKAGRSDTQYF
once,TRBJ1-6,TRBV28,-,TGTGCCAGCAGTCGCGGTGGGCGCTCGGGCTCACCCCTCCACTTT,CASSRGGRSGSPLHF
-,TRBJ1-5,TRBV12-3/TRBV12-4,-,TGTGCCAGCAGCTATCGACAGATTCAGCCCCAGCATTTT,CASSYRQIQPQHF
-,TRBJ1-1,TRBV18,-,TGTGCCAGCTCACTAATCGAGGGCGACACTGAAGCTTTCTTT,CASSLIEGDTEAFF
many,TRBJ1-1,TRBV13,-,TGTGCCAGCAGCCGGAACACTGAAGCTTTCTTT,CASSRNTEAFF
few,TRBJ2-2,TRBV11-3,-,-,CASSFEFSGTGELFFF
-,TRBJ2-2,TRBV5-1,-,TGCACCAGCAGCGAATGCAGGGGGGCGTGGAACACCGGGGAGCTGTTTTTT,CTSSECRGAWNTGELFF
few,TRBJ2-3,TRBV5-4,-,TGTGCCAGCAGCTTGGTTTTCGGCACAGATACGCAGTATTTT,CASSLVFGTDTQYF
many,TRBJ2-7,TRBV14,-,TGTGCCAGCAGCCAAGCCCATGGAGGGCGGGAGCAGTACTTC,CASSQAHGGREQYF
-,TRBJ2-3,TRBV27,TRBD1,TGTGCCAGCAGAGTACGAGGACAGGGCCTTAGGACAGATACGCAGTATTTT,CASRVRGQGLRTDTQYF
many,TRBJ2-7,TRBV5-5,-,TGTGCCAGCAGCTTGGTGGGGGACTCTACCTACGAGCAGTACTTC,CASSLVGDSTYEQYF
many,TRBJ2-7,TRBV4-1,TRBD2,TGCGCCAGCAGCCCGGGACTAGCGGGAGGCTACGAGCAGTACTTC,CASSPGLAGGYEQYF
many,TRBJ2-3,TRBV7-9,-,TGTGCCAGCAGCCCGCCGCGACTTGGGACAGATACGCAGTATTTT,CASSPPRLGTDTQYF
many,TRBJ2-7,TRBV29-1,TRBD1,TGCAGCGTGGCACAGGGGGCTTCCTACGAGCAGTACTTC,CSVAQGASYEQYF
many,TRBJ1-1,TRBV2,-,TGTGCCAGCAGTCTAAGCCTGGGGGTATTGGCTTTCTTT,CASSLSLGVLAFF